A selection of T cell receptor beta chains follows, all from one sample in a study of shared clonotypes between healthy human individuals. Data came from immunoSEQ multiplex PCR; TCRdb stores just in-frame clones and leaves some out. The data contain approximately 2.5 million clones, more than 80% of them seen just once; the ten biggest clones take up 0.13% to 0.15%. The specimen was naive CD4+ T cells sorted from blood. The receptors shown here come from a man between 18 and 29 years old in good health. The CDR3 runs from the conserved cysteine through the conserved F or W. Fields, in order: D gene, J gene, clone size, V gene, CDR3 protein, CDR3 DNA. The D gene is left open where the match is weak. Part of the rows lack a size; the others show once, few, many or a class for expanded clones.

.	TRBJ2-5	.	TRBV28	CASSSDSSTTQYF	TGTGCCAGCAGCTCGGACAGCTCAACAACCCAGTACTTC
.	TRBJ1-5	.	TRBV29-1	CSVGTSGGGPQHF	TGCAGCGTTGGGACCAGTGGGGGGGGGCCCCAGCATTTT
TRBD1	TRBJ2-2	.	TRBV9	CASSAPGTGVTGELFF	TGTGCCAGCAGCGCCCCAGGGACAGGGGTCACCGGGGAGCTGTTTTTT
.	TRBJ2-7	.	TRBV5-1	CASSSLQGTSEQYF	TGCGCCAGCAGCTCTCTTCAGGGTACCTCCGAGCAGTACTTC
.	TRBJ1-6	once	TRBV7-9	CASSGQGFISPLHF	TGTGCCAGCAGCGGTCAGGGTTTTATTTCACCCCTCCACTTT
.	TRBJ1-6	.	TRBV5-4	CASSPALSRVNSPLHF	TGTGCCAGCAGCCCGGCCCTATCCCGGGTAAATTCACCCCTCCACTTT
TRBD2	TRBJ2-7	.	TRBV10-3	CAISVIAGEPLGEQYF	TGTGCCATCAGTGTAATAGCGGGAGAACCCCTCGGGGAGCAGTACTTC
TRBD1	TRBJ1-4	.	TRBV7-8	CASSRDRGPGANEKLFF	TGTGCCAGCAGCCGAGACAGGGGGCCGGGTGCTAATGAAAAACTGTTTTTT
.	TRBJ2-5	.	TRBV11-2	CASSLGTYQETQYF	TGTGCCAGCAGCTTAGGGACGTACCAAGAGACCCAGTACTTC
.	TRBJ1-6	.	TRBV30	CACPGGSYNSPLHF	TGTGCCTGCCCCGGAGGATCCTATAATTCACCCCTCCACTTT
.	TRBJ2-7	.	TRBV27	CASSSWDLPAYEQYF	TGTGCCAGCAGTTCTTGGGACCTACCGGCTTACGAGCAGTACTTC
.	TRBJ2-7	.	TRBV18	CASSPPLTSGDSYEQYF	TGTGCCAGCTCACCACCGCTGACCTCAGGGGACTCCTACGAGCAGTACTTC
TRBD1	TRBJ2-5	.	TRBV7-9	CASRSQGEETQYF	TGTGCCAGCAGATCACAGGGGGAAGAGACCCAGTACTTC
.	TRBJ1-1	few	TRBV9	CASSVVPFMNTEAFF	TGTGCCAGCAGCGTCGTCCCGTTCATGAACACTGAAGCTTTCTTT
.	TRBJ2-3	.	TRBV5-6	CASSLRSVPSQYF	TGTGCCAGCAGCTTAAGGTCGGTACCGTCGCAGTATTTT
.	TRBJ2-7	.	TRBV7-2	CASTPLVSGSYEQYF	TGTGCCAGCACCCCCCTCGTCAGCGGGTCATACGAGCAGTACTTC
TRBD1	TRBJ1-2	.	TRBV7-2	CASSTGTGSRYTF	TGTGCCAGCAGCACCGGGACAGGGAGCCGCTACACCTTC
.	TRBJ2-5	.	TRBV7-6	CASSPTLYQETQYF	TGTGCCAGCAGCCCCACTTTGTACCAAGAGACCCAGTACTTC